These 30 T cell receptor beta chains were all obtained from the same sample, sequenced in a study of shared clonotypes between healthy human individuals (dated by TCRdb to about 2020). The library was obtained by the immunoSEQ multiplex PCR assay. TCRdb stores this immuneACCESS table with in-frame sequences only. Part of the clones is absent; in the studies checked, under half of the shortfall reflects unresolved V genes, and no reason is known for the rest. Across this sample there are roughly 2,300,000 clones, with about nine tenths seen only once. Around 0.4% of the sample lies in the top ten. The source material was naive CD4+ T cells from PBMCs. The sample's cell subset or site label is to be understood as: CD45RA+ positively selected. These receptors all stem from a man between 18 and 29 years old in good health. Some clones in this sample may be carry-over from other donors' samples.

A single count supports this clone. This rearrangement joins TRBV20-1 to TRBJ2-1, with D hard to call. Looked up from germline, CDR1 is DFQATT and CDR2 is SNEGSKA (reference sequence). With 6 bases removed from V and 5 bases from J, the gap between germline ends came to 5 bases. The CDR3 is 10 amino acids. As DNA, the CDR3 is TGCAGTGCAAAGGACAATGAGCAGTTCTTC. As protein: CSAKDNEQFF.

This chain connects TRBV11-2 to TRBJ1-6, with D uncertain. This CDR3 comprises 13 residues. Germline V CDR1 and CDR2: SGHAT, FQNNGV. The V gene lost 4 bases and the J gene lost 9 bases, with 10 bases spanning the gap. This CDR3 is CASSSDWGSPLHF. The CDR3 DNA sequence: TGTGCCAGCAGCTCAGATTGGGGTTCACCCCTCCACTTT. Complete variable domain (other parts from reference TRBV11-2 and TRBJ1-6): EAGVAQSPRYKIIEKRQSVAFWCNPISGHATLYWYQQILGQGPKLLIQFQNNGVVDDSQLPKDRFSAERLKGVDSTLKIQPAKLEDSAVYLCASSSDWGSPLHFGNGTRLTVT.

J is TRBJ1-2 and V is TRBV6-5; D uncertain. CDR1 is MNHEY and CDR2 is SVGAGI in the germline V gene. Trimming took 0 bases from V and 2 from J, leaving 7 bases between them. The CDR3 totals 14 residues. The CDR3 spells CASSYSMGNYGYTF. The CDR3 DNA follows: TGTGCCAGCAGTTACTCTATGGGGAACTATGGCTACACCTTC.

The rearrangement links TRBV5-4 to TRBJ2-7; D is perhaps TRBD1 (5 bases). V lost 0 bases and J lost 0, with 10 bases in between. Germline V gives CDR1 SGHNT, CDR2 YYREEE (reference sequence). The CDR3 spans 15 residues. CDR3 sequence (DNA): TGTGCCAGCAGCTTGGACAGGTCGAGCTCCTACGAGCAGTACTTC. It is translated as CASSLDRSSSYEQYF.

V and J are TRBV4-2 and TRBJ1-6, with D unresolved. V was trimmed by 1 base and J by 7 bases, leaving 8 bases between them. The CDR3 sequence is 14 residues long. Germline V gene lookup returns CDR1 LGHNA and CDR2 YNFKEQ. The CDR3 bases are TGTGCCAGCAGCCAAGGGCTTAGGAATTCACCCCTCCACTTT. Its translation is CASSQGLRNSPLHF.

The genes are TRBV5-1 and TRBJ2-5; the match to TRBD2 covers 10 bases. The CDR3 has 16 amino acids. V was pared by 0 bases and J by 4 bases, with 6 bases of the junction left unmatched. From germline, CDR1 is SGHRS and CDR2 YFSETQ. This chain's CDR3 is CASSLGRAGGVETQYF. CDR3 in DNA: TGCGCCAGCAGCTTGGGTAGAGCGGGAGGGGTAGAGACCCAGTACTTC.

The chain employs TRBV4-3 and TRBJ2-1; 8 nucleotides align to TRBD2. This CDR3 contains 15 residues. Germline CDR1 and CDR2: LGHNA and YSLEER. V was pared by 2 bases and J by 3 bases, with 3 bases of the junction left unmatched. This chain's CDR3 is CASSQPGTSYNEQFF. CDR3 in DNA: TGCGCCAGCAGCCAACCCGGGACTAGCTACAATGAGCAGTTCTTC.

The gene calls are TRBV28 and TRBJ2-3; 10 positions match TRBD2. Germline V CDR1 and CDR2: MDHEN, SYDVKM. The junction had 6 bases not matched to a gene; V was cut back by 8 bases and J by 4 bases. This CDR3 comprises 14 residues. CDR3 in DNA: TGTGCCAGCCTCCCTAGCGGGAGCGCAGATACGCAGTATTTT. Encoded protein: CASLPSGSADTQYF.

CDR3 DNA sequence: TGTGCCTGGAGTGTAACCGACATCCTGTTTTTT. Its translation: CAWSVTDILFF. The chain links TRBV30 to TRBJ1-4, with D unresolved. From germline, CDR1 is GTSNPN and CDR2 SVGIG (reference sequence). Trimming pared 0 bases from V and 14 bases from J, leaving 10 bases between. There are 11 residues in the CDR3.

This clone was detected only once. The chain combines TRBV5-1 with TRBJ2-1; 15 nucleotides agree with TRBD2. The CDR3 sequence is 17 residues long. From germline, CDR1 is SGHRS and CDR2 YFSETQ. The V gene end was trimmed by 4 bases and the J gene end by 6 bases; junction bases not matched to a gene: 8. The CDR3 nucleotides are TGCGCCAGCAGCGCCGGGACTAGCGGGAGGTCCCTCAATGAGCAGTTCTTC. Translated: CASSAGTSGRSLNEQFF.

This chain uses TRBV18 with TRBJ1-1; D not certain. From germline, CDR1 is KGHSH and CDR2 LQKENI. This CDR3 has 15 amino acids. Trimming took off 2 bases at V and 0 bases at J, with 10 bases between the two ends. The CDR3 reads CASSPIVDMNTEAFF. The CDR3 DNA follows: TGTGCCAGCTCACCAATAGTTGACATGAACACTGAAGCTTTCTTT.

The chain couples TRBV9 to TRBJ2-3; D gene ambiguous. V gave up 3 bases and J gave up 2 bases, with 19 bases separating them. CDR3 length equals 17 residues. Germline V CDR1 and CDR2: SGDLS, YYNGEE. In DNA form, the CDR3 reads TGTGCCAGCAGCGCAGACGTGACATGGGCGCACACAGATACGCAGTATTTT. Its translation is CASSADVTWAHTDTQYF.

The chain employs TRBV5-1 and TRBJ2-5; 8 positions match TRBD2. The junction had 11 bases not matched to a gene; V was cut back by 5 bases and J by 2 bases. The CDR3 length is 16 residues. The germline V gene has CDR1 SGHRS and CDR2 YFSETQ. This chain's CDR3 is CASRSMGGLGQETQYF. The DNA of the CDR3 is TGCGCCAGCAGGAGTATGGGGGGACTAGGGCAAGAGACCCAGTACTTC.

This sequence joins TRBV27 and TRBJ2-3, with 8 nucleotides matching TRBD1. Germline V gene lookup returns CDR1 MNHEY and CDR2 SMNVEV (reference sequence). The CDR3 totals 18 residues. Trimming took 5 bases from V and 0 from J; bases not matched to a gene: 13. The CDR3 DNA reads as TGTGCCAGCAGTCTAGCCATATTCAGGGGGCGAAGCACAGATACGCAGTATTTT. Amino acid sequence: CASSLAIFRGRSTDTQYF.

This clone appeared once. The V call is TRBV7-2, the J call TRBJ2-5, with D unclear. The V and J ends lost 2 bases and 2 bases respectively, with 9 bases between them. From germline, CDR1 is SGHTA and CDR2 FQGNSA. CDR3 length: 14 residues. The CDR3 DNA sequence: TGTGCCAGCAGCTTACTAGGGCGACAAGAGACCCAGTACTTC. This codes for CASSLLGRQETQYF.

With respect to this clone: The sample has other DNA sequences that encode this CDR3 too. The chain carries TRBV29-1 and TRBJ2-6; D is undetermined. The CDR3 is 13 amino acids. Looked up from germline, CDR1 is SQVTM and CDR2 is ANQGSEA. The V end was cut by 6 bases, the J end by 1 base, with 7 bases between. The CDR3 nucleotides read TGCAGCGTAGCAGCTTCTGGGGCCAACGTCCTGACTTTC. This encodes CSVAASGANVLTF.

The V gene is TRBV9, the J gene TRBJ2-1; unclear D gene. The CDR3 runs to 16 residues. Germline CDR1 and CDR2: SGDLS and YYNGEE. Trimming took off 0 bases at V and 4 bases at J, with 14 bases between the two ends. The CDR3 nucleotides read TGTGCCAGCAGCGTAGATCTGGCAGACTTTTACAATGAGCAGTTCTTC. Protein: CASSVDLADFYNEQFF. The full variable domain, with the rest looked up from reference TRBV9 and TRBJ2-1, is DSGVTQTPKHLITATGQRVTLRCSPRSGDLSVYWYQQSLDQGLQFLIQYYNGEERAKGNILERFSAQQFPDLHSELNLSSLELGDSALYFCASSVDLADFYNEQFFGPGTRLTVL.

The chain combines TRBV7-9 with TRBJ2-1; D is perhaps TRBD1 or TRBD2 (5 bases each). The germline CDR1 and CDR2 sequences are SEHNR and FQNEAQ (reference sequence). Trimming took 5 bases from V and 4 from J, leaving 12 bases between them. CDR3 length: 14 residues. The CDR3, as DNA: TGTGCCAGCAGCACCAACTGGGGGTACAATGAGCAGTTCTTC. Amino acids: CASSTNWGYNEQFF. The full variable domain, completed using reference TRBV7-9 and TRBJ2-1, is DTGVSQNPRHKITKRGQNVTFRCDPISEHNRLYWYRQTLGQGPEFLTYFQNEAQLEKSRLLSDRFSAERPKGSFSTLEIQRTEQGDSAMYLCASSTNWGYNEQFFGPGTRLTVL.

The gene calls are TRBV28 and TRBJ1-4; 8 nucleotides match TRBD1. Per the germline V gene, CDR1 is MDHEN and CDR2 is SYDVKM. V gave up 6 bases and J gave up 2 bases; unmatched junction bases: 8. This CDR3 is 16 amino acids long. CDR3 sequence (DNA): TGTGCCAGCAGCCCGACAGGGGCGCCCACTAATGAAAAACTGTTTTTT. Protein sequence: CASSPTGAPTNEKLFF.

V is TRBV5-1 and J is TRBJ2-1; 9 bases line up with TRBD2. Germline values: CDR1 SGHRS, CDR2 YFSETQ. This CDR3 spans 16 amino acids. Germline trimming cut 0 bases from V and 9 bases from J; bases unmatched to any gene: 10. The CDR3 spells CASSLGFSGSSGEQFF. CDR3 bases: TGCGCCAGCAGCTTGGGGTTTAGCGGGAGTAGCGGTGAGCAGTTCTTC.

The CDR3 reads CASRKAMTGSAEQYF. CDR3 nucleotides: TGTGCCAGCAGGAAGGCAATGACAGGGTCGGCCGAGCAGTACTTC. The V and J genes are TRBV25-1 and TRBJ2-7; TRBD1 aligns across 7 bases. The germline V gene encodes CDR1 MGHDK and CDR2 SYGVNS. The CDR3 has 15 residues. Germline trimming cut 6 bases from V and 6 bases from J; bases unmatched to any gene: 14.

Note on this clone: Other DNA sequences from this sample encode an identical CDR3 as well. This chain links TRBV5-4 with TRBJ2-5, with D perhaps assigned TRBD1 or TRBD2 (5 bases each). V was cut by 4 bases and J by 1 base, with 8 bases left in between. CDR1 and CDR2 from the germline V gene are SGHNT and YYREEE (reference sequence). This CDR3 is 13 amino acids long. The CDR3 DNA sequence: TGTGCCAGCAGCCCGGGGCTCCAAGAGACCCAGTACTTC. Translation: CASSPGLQETQYF.

The chain has TRBV5-6 and TRBJ1-2; 11 bases are a match to TRBD1. Germline CDR1 is SGHDT and CDR2 is YYEEEE. CDR3 length equals 16 residues. V dropped 4 bases and J dropped 4; count of bases not matched to a gene: 9. CDR3 DNA: TGTGCCAGCAGCCCGGAGCGAGGACAGGGGGCCTATGGCTACACCTTC. It specifies CASSPERGQGAYGYTF.

The chain has TRBV15 and TRBJ1-5, with D possibly matching TRBD1 (5 bases). This CDR3 comprises 11 residues. Trimming removed 3 bases at V and 12 bases at J, with 9 bases between. Germline CDR1 is LNHNV and CDR2 is YYDKDF (reference sequence). CDR3 DNA: TGTGCCACCAGCAGCGGACATATCCAGCATTTT. Residues: CATSSGHIQHF.

To note about this clone: The sample has other DNA sequences that encode this CDR3 too. This chain connects TRBV9 to TRBJ1-1; no clear D gene. The CDR3 is 14 residues long. Germline loops: CDR1 SGDLS, CDR2 YYNGEE. Trimming pared 3 bases from V and 1 base from J, leaving 10 bases between. CDR3 nucleotides: TGTGCCAGCAGCGCCCCCCCCGGGAACACTGAAGCTTTCTTT. Translating it yields CASSAPPGNTEAFF.

The V call is TRBV2, the J call TRBJ1-2; the match to TRBD1 covers 9 bases. This CDR3 is built from 13 residues. The trim removed 6 bases at V and 2 bases at J, leaving 1 base unmatched. The V gene's germline CDR1 is SNHLY and CDR2 FYNNEI. The CDR3 DNA follows: TGTGCCAGCAGGGACAGGGGCAACTATGGCTACACCTTC. It translates to CASRDRGNYGYTF. Drawing the rest from reference TRBV2 and TRBJ1-2, the complete variable domain is EPEVTQTPSHQVTQMGQEVILRCVPISNHLYFYWYRQILGQKVEFLVSFYNNEISEKSEIFDDQFSVERPDGSNFTLKIRSTKLEDSAMYFCASRDRGNYGYTFGSGTRLTVV.

This chain links TRBV19 with TRBJ2-3; D may be TRBD1 or TRBD2 (6 bases each). This CDR3 contains 14 residues. Germline CDR1 LNHDA, CDR2 SQIVND (reference sequence). V was shortened by 4 bases and J by 1 base, with 9 bases between the two germline ends. The CDR3 region is CASSKGGGTDTQYF. The CDR3, as DNA: TGTGCCAGTAGTAAGGGGGGAGGCACAGATACGCAGTATTTT. Looking up the rest from reference TRBV19 and TRBJ2-3 gives the full variable domain: DGGITQSPKYLFRKEGQNVTLSCEQNLNHDAMYWYRQDPGQGLRLIYYSQIVNDFQKGDIAEGYSVSREKKESFPLTVTSAQKNPTAFYLCASSKGGGTDTQYFGPGTRLTVL.

J is TRBJ2-1 and V is TRBV2; 8 bases map to TRBD2. CDR3 length: 13 residues. The V segment lost 0 bases and the J segment 11 bases; nucleotides outside the gene matches: 3. CDR1 is SNHLY, CDR2 FYNNEI, per germline. The CDR3, as DNA: TGTGCCAGCAGTGAAGCTGGGACTAGTAAGCAGTTCTTC. Translated: CASSEAGTSKQFF.

The chain links TRBV11-2 to TRBJ2-7; 10 nucleotides match TRBD2. The germline V gene has CDR1 SGHAT and CDR2 FQNNGV. This CDR3 has 16 residues. V lost 1 base to trimming and J lost 5 bases; unmatched junction nucleotides: 8. CDR3 in amino acids: CASSLGLAGVYHEQYF. CDR3 bases: TGTGCCAGCAGCTTAGGGCTAGCGGGAGTTTACCACGAGCAGTACTTC.

This chain joins TRBV9 and TRBJ2-2; D uncertain. Trimming removed 3 bases from V and 0 bases from J, with 15 bases in between. The CDR3 runs 17 residues. CDR1 SGDLS and CDR2 YYNGEE come from the germline V gene. The CDR3 nucleotides are TGTGCCAGCAGCGCCTCGGGCAGACATTCGAACACCGGGGAGCTGTTTTTT. Amino acids: CASSASGRHSNTGELFF.